This TCR beta chain was profiled in a study of PD-1 blockade in mismatch repair-deficient tumors. Overall study: All were previously treated, progressing patients with eleven to twelve mismatch repair-deficient cancer types. Broader study findings: Tumor-resident clones, often absent from pretreatment blood, expanded after pembrolizumab and then contracted.

All patients were mismatch repair deficient, assessed by either PCR or immunohistochemistry. Repertoires were generated with immunoSEQ multiplex PCR, while TCRdb's copy carries only in-frame clones and drops some. Of about 51,000 clones listed, over 75% are singletons. This clone was found a few times. What it recognizes is unknown. This CDR3 contains 15 residues. Germline V lookup: CDR1 MNHNS, CDR2 SASEGT. J lost 3 bases, V lost 4 bases, and 6 bases had no gene match. This clonotype was sampled from an adult with mismatch repair-deficient cancer. Here the sequenced sample was peripheral blood, taken about 20 weeks after starting pembrolizumab. The V and J genes are TRBV6-1 and TRBJ1-5; 7 positions agree with TRBD1. Here the CDR3 reads CASSGTGQINQPQHF. The CDR3 bases are TGTGCCAGCAGTGGAACGGGACAGATCAATCAGCCCCAGCATTTT.